The 9 T cell receptor beta chains listed next were all sequenced from one sample in a study of T cell repertoires in cytomegalovirus infection. TCRdb recomputed calls from the reads with MiXCR, one row per CDR3 protein. The sample has approximately 990,000 distinct CDR3 sequences; approximately 30% are singletons. Their target antigens are unknown. This sample comprised cultured CD8+ T cells from PBMCs, obtained from culture after CMV antigen stimulation. The receptors originated from a human donor in good health (CMV status not recorded). Some clones in this sample may be carry-over from other donors' samples.

This clonotype was counted once. J is TRBJ1-1 and V is TRBV5-6, with D perhaps matching TRBD1 (6 bases). The CDR3 spans 12 residues. V was shortened by 9 bases and J by 1 base, with 10 bases between the two germline ends. Germline CDR1 SGHDT, CDR2 YYEEEE. The CDR3 reads CATSGQNTEAFF. CDR3 DNA: TGTGCCACCTCGGGACAGAACACTGAAGCTTTCTTT.

The chain joins TRBV27 to TRBJ1-5; possible D gene TRBD1, 6 bases. The CDR3 is 15 residues long. The V end was cut by 1 base, the J end by 5 bases, with 12 bases between. Germline V CDR1 and CDR2: MNHEY, SMNVEV (reference sequence). The CDR3 sequence is CASSLLAGVDQPQHF. The CDR3, as DNA: TGTGCCAGCAGTTTATTGGCAGGGGTAGATCAGCCCCAGCATTTT.

This clonotype was seen a few times. The chain is built from TRBV24-1 and TRBJ2-5; 11 bases agree with TRBD1. The V segment lost 4 bases and the J segment 3 bases; nucleotides outside the gene matches: 3. Germline V lookup: CDR1 KGHDR, CDR2 SFDVKD. There are 15 residues in the CDR3. The CDR3 sequence is CATSERTGGEETQYF. DNA of the CDR3: TGTGCCACCAGTGAAAGGACAGGGGGCGAAGAGACCCAGTACTTC.

The J gene is TRBJ2-1, the V gene TRBV4-1; 8 nucleotides line up with TRBD2. CDR1 MGHRA and CDR2 YSYEKL come from the germline V gene. V was clipped by 0 bases and J by 0 bases; unmatched bases: 7. This CDR3 is 18 amino acids long. Written as DNA, the CDR3 is TGCGCCAGCAGCCAAGAGGGGGTTGCGGGGGGCTCCTACAATGAGCAGTTCTTC. Translated: CASSQEGVAGGSYNEQFF.

The chain carries TRBV2 and TRBJ1-1; tentatively, D is TRBD1 (6 bases). V gave up 4 bases and J gave up 6 bases, with 12 bases separating them. Germline V gene lookup returns CDR1 SNHLY and CDR2 FYNNEI. The CDR3 contains 13 residues. This CDR3 reads CASSAPKGAEAFF. The CDR3 DNA is TGTGCCAGCAGTGCCCCGAAGGGGGCTGAAGCTTTCTTT. The full variable domain, rest sourced from reference TRBV2 and TRBJ1-1, is EPEVTQTPSHQVTQMGQEVILRCVPISNHLYFYWYRQILGQKVEFLVSFYNNEISEKSEIFDDQFSVERPDGSNFTLKIRSTKLEDSAMYFCASSAPKGAEAFFGQGTRLTVV.

In the case of this clonotype: A clone one base away is much larger, so this may be a read error. This chain links TRBV7-6 with TRBJ1-1; possibly TRBD1 for D (6 bases). CDR1 is SGHVS and CDR2 is FNYEAQ in the germline V gene. V was pared by 5 bases and J by 9 bases, with 16 bases between. This CDR3 region has 13 residues. The CDR3 sequence: CASSLRGRTKAFF. The CDR3, as DNA: TGTGCCAGCAGCCTCCGGGGGCGAACTAAAGCTTTCTTT. Full variable domain (missing parts from reference TRBV7-6 and TRBJ1-1): GAGVSQSPRYKVTKRGQDVALRCDPISGHVSLYWYRQALGQGPEFLTYFNYEAQQDKSGLPNDRFSAERPEGSISTLTIQRTEQRDSAMYRCASSLRGRTKAFFGQGTRLTVV.

This clonotype has just a few counts. The rearrangement uses TRBV6-1 and TRBJ1-5; TRBD1 matches 9 bases. The CDR3 loop spans 17 amino acids. Trimming removed 1 base from V and 2 bases from J; junction bases left unmatched: 6. Germline V lookup: CDR1 MNHNS, CDR2 SASEGT. This CDR3 reads CASSEGRWTGGNQPQHF. The CDR3 nucleotides are TGTGCCAGCAGTGAAGGTCGGTGGACAGGGGGCAATCAGCCCCAGCATTTT.

Within the sample, this clonotype is medium-sized. CDR3 bases: TGTGCCAGCCCAACCGACACCGGGGAGCGGGGGAGCTCCTACGAGCAGTACGTC. Translation: CASPTDTGERGSSYEQYV. V and J are TRBV6-2 or TRBV6-3 and TRBJ2-7; TRBD2 agrees at 8 bases. The CDR3 consists of 18 residues. Looked up from germline, CDR1 is MNHEY and CDR2 is SVGEGT. The V and J ends lost 8 bases and 0 bases, in that order; junction bases with no gene match: 18.

Worth noting for this clonotype: One end of the junction varies from germline; a read error may be responsible. The chain is built from TRBV12-3 or TRBV12-4 and TRBJ2-1, with D maybe TRBD1 (5 bases). The CDR3 has 16 residues. The CDR3 is CANSLGVESSYNEQFF. As DNA, the CDR3 is TGTGCCAACAGTTTAGGGGTGGAGAGCTCCTACAATGAGCAGTTCTTC.